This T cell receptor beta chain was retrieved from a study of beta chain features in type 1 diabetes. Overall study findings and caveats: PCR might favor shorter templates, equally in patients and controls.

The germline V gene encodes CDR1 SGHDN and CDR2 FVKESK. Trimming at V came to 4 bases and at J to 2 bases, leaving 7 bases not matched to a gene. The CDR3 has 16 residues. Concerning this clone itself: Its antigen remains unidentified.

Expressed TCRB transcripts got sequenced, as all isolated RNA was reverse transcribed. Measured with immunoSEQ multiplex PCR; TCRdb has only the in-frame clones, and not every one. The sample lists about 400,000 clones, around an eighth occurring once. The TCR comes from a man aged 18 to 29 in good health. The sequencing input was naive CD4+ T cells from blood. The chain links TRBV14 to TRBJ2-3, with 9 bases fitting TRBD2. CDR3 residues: CASSPLAGAYTDTQYF. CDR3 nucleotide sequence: TGTGCCAGCAGCCCCTTAGCGGGGGCCTACACAGATACGCAGTATTTT.